Reported below is one TCR beta chain. This clone was seen more than once but under ten times. What this receptor recognizes is not known. Per-base quality was not reported, and no clone a single base away is much larger than it. In the paper's terms, the time point label means: naive CD8 control sorted from an acute-time-point sample. Enrolled in the Montreal Hepatitis C Cohort (HEPCO) in Canada, the donors were people who inject drugs, and these donors were followed every 3 months. Acute primary HCV infection was defined as a positive HCV RNA or antibody test that came after a negative test within the prior 24 weeks. CD3, CD8 and CD45RO antibodies were used for surface staining, and dead cells were excluded with an aqua fixable dye. Among the cohort members were under 10 spontaneous resolvers, with spontaneous resolution defined as HCV RNA clearance within 24 weeks. Once thawed from cryostorage, peripheral blood mononuclear cells underwent negative selection via the MACS CD8+ T cell Isolation Kit to obtain CD8+ T cells. A BD FACSAria II cell sorter was used for cell sorting.

The FACS-sorted cells had their genomic DNA extracted, and the commercial immunoSEQ service was used to sequence the TCRbeta chains. In the paper's pipeline: Repertoire data were analyzed with ImmunoSEQ Analyzer software v3.0 and R v3.5.1. Sequences containing stop codons or out-of-frame rearrangements were removed, so only productive rearrangements were analyzed. The sequencing provider supplied the Simpson diversity, Shannon entropy, CDR3 length and nucleotide addition metrics. Clonotypes were categorized by frequency as dominant, sub-dominant, low or lowest abundance, and clonotypes below 0.1% were excluded from most analyses. A CDR3 amino acid clonotype was called public when found in at least two subjects at a cumulative frequency of at least 0.5%. What TCRdb holds here is the immuneACCESS table cut down to in-frame rearrangements. Part of the clones is not present; checked against another copy, under half of the missing clones reflect an unresolved V gene, and the others are unexplained. That table is the source of V, J and clone size, and D and trimming were worked out from the DNA. Present in this sample are 30,000 to 45,000 clones, over 75% of which were seen just once. Approximately 11% of the sample comes from the top ten.

This sample was taken from a study of CD8 T cells in acute hepatitis C reinfection (dated by TCRdb to the early 2020s). Looking at the study overall: This study examined the TCRbeta repertoire of CD8+ T cells that recognize the HCV NS3-1073 epitope, both during acute infection and after viral clearance. Several spontaneous resolvers contributed paired acute and follow-up samples.

The CDR3 spans 13 residues, from the cysteine through the phenylalanine. Only the CDR3 DNA is retained, 39 bases long and in frame from the first base. Reading the germline V gene (reference sequence) gives CDR1 SEHNR and CDR2 FQNEAQ. V is pared back by 9 bases and J by 8 bases, with 16 bases lying between the germline termini. What the study reported, not specific to this receptor: Diversity in the NS3-1073 specific repertoires was high, and no significant differences in diversity emerged among acute resolver, follow-up resolver and acute chronic samples. No follow-up repertoires were available for chronically infected subjects, since NS3-1073 specific cells were too rare to be sorted. Preferential use of the TRBV04 and TRBV06 gene families was observed in all groups, and this preferential usage was not explained by overrepresentation in the naive pool. Around twelve public clonotypes were identified irrespective of outcome, and one of the public clonotypes used V04-02/J02-02. Because bulk sequencing covered only the TCRbeta chain, the alphabeta pairing of the public clonotypes could not be determined. CDR3 sequences shared with other epitopes were rare, and differing sequencing approaches may have limited exact matching.

This TCR was sampled from a woman aged 18-29 years who spontaneously cleared hepatitis C infection. The rearrangement joined TRBV7-9 to TRBJ1-4; perhaps TRBD1 is the D gene, with 6 bases matching. Material: naive CD8+ T cells from PBMCs. The sample's cell subset or site label, decoded: sorted total naive CD45RO-negative CD8+ T cells. The DNA reads TGTGCCAGGGGAGGGGGGTTGGACGAAAAACTGTTTTTT. It codes for CARGGGLDEKLFF.